This TCR beta chain appears in the sequencing data of a study of response to subunit inactivated influenza vaccine. Study findings and constraints: A suggestion made by the authors is that each seasonal influenza vaccination recruits few new T cells.

TCRdb processed the RT-PCR reads anew with MiXCR; each CDR3 protein has one entry. The sample contains roughly 760,000 distinct CDR3 sequences, approximately 21% of which appear only once. This clonotype was found a few times. The antigen is undetermined. The CDR3 runs 15 residues. V trimming: 3 bases; J trimming: 2 bases; junction bases outside the gene matches: 4. Germline V gene sequence: CDR1 SGHDT, CDR2 YYEEEE. This TCR was recovered from a man aged 45-65 years who received an inactivated influenza vaccine. This sequence joins TRBV5-6 and TRBJ2-1; 8 positions match TRBD2. Here the sequenced sample was PBMCs from blood, taken around 5 days after vaccination. The CDR3 reads CASSYTSGPYNEQFF. The CDR3 nucleotides read TGTGCCAGCAGCTATACTAGCGGACCCTACAATGAGCAGTTCTTC. The variable domain in full, completed from reference TRBV5-6 and TRBJ2-1, reads DAGVTQSPTHLIKTRGQQVTLRCSPKSGHDTVSWYQQALGQGPQFIFQYYEEEERQRGNFPDRFSGHQFPNYSSELNVNALLLGDSALYLCASSYTSGPYNEQFFGPGTRLTVL.